A selection of T cell receptor beta chains follows, all from one sample in a study of shared clonotypes between healthy human individuals. Using immunoSEQ multiplex PCR, the repertoire was profiled, and TCRdb retains in-frame clones only, with some absent. The profile shows a few hundred thousand clones, approximately 65% of them singletons. Sequenced input: memory CD4+ T cells sorted from blood. These receptors were collected from a man in his thirties or forties in good health. Both conserved end residues are part of each CDR3. D genes are given only for firm matches. Clone size appears in some rows only: once, few, many, or a class for an expanded clone.

CDR3: CASSLLPDPGYGYTF; DNA: TGTGCCAGCAGTTTATTACCTGATCCAGGGTATGGCTACACCTTC; V: TRBV27; size: -; J: TRBJ1-2; D: -
CDR3: CASSYLPLTSGEETQYF; DNA: TGTGCCAGCAGCTACCTCCCCCTCACTAGCGGCGAAGAGACCCAGTACTTC; V: TRBV7-2; size: -; J: TRBJ2-5; D: TRBD2
CDR3: CASSLSTGLRRGYTF; DNA: TGTGCCAGTAGTCTCTCGACAGGGCTAAGGCGCGGCTACACCTTC; V: TRBV19; size: once; J: TRBJ1-2; D: TRBD1
CDR3: CASSIGWVGETQYF; DNA: TGTGCCAGTAGTATAGGTTGGGTTGGAGAGACCCAGTACTTC; V: TRBV19; size: -; J: TRBJ2-5; D: -
CDR3: CASSSRPGGVNTEAFF; DNA: TGTGCCAGCAGTTCAAGACCTGGGGGAGTGAACACTGAAGCTTTCTTT; V: TRBV28; size: -; J: TRBJ1-1; D: -
CDR3: CASSLDSAEAFF; DNA: TGTGCCAGCAGCTTGGACAGTGCTGAAGCTTTCTTT; V: TRBV5-3; size: once; J: TRBJ1-1; D: -
CDR3: CASSGGGDEQFF; DNA: TGTGCCAGCAGCGGGGGCGGGGATGAGCAGTTCTTC; V: TRBV11-3; size: -; J: TRBJ2-1; D: -
CDR3: CASSVLARNTGELFF; DNA: TGTGCCAGCAGCGTGCTAGCGAGGAACACCGGGGAGCTGTTTTTT; V: TRBV9; size: many; J: TRBJ2-2; D: -
CDR3: CASSETKSGSNGYTF; DNA: TGTGCCAGCAGTGAAACGAAATCGGGGTCAAACGGCTACACCTTC; V: TRBV25-1; size: few; J: TRBJ1-2; D: -
CDR3: CASTTRGATSGGNSYEQYF; DNA: TGCGCCAGCACCACCCGGGGGGCGACTAGCGGGGGCAACTCCTACGAGCAGTACTTC; V: TRBV5-1; size: -; J: TRBJ2-7; D: TRBD2
CDR3: CASSYSRGGELFF; DNA: TGTGCCAGCAGTTACTCGAGGGGCGGGGAGCTGTTTTTT; V: TRBV6-5; size: -; J: TRBJ2-2; D: -
CDR3: CASTIGPGSYYEQYF; DNA: TGTGCCAGCACGATCGGTCCGGGTTCCTACTACGAGCAGTACTTC; V: TRBV14; size: many; J: TRBJ2-7; D: -
CDR3: CASSLLSEDQPQHF; DNA: TGTGCCAGCTCACTTCTAAGTGAGGATCAGCCCCAGCATTTT; V: TRBV18; size: few; J: TRBJ1-5; D: -
CDR3: CASSDGTASGNTIYF; DNA: TGTGCCAGCAGCGACGGGACAGCCTCTGGAAACACCATATATTTT; V: TRBV9; size: -; J: TRBJ1-3; D: TRBD1
CDR3: CASSKGLGVETEAFF; DNA: TGCGCCAGCAGCAAGGGATTGGGGGTGGAAACTGAAGCTTTCTTT; V: TRBV5-1; size: few; J: TRBJ1-1; D: -
CDR3: CAWSVDSGRVGKPQHF; DNA: TGTGCCTGGAGTGTTGATTCGGGCAGGGTCGGTAAGCCCCAGCATTTT; V: TRBV30; size: -; J: TRBJ1-5; D: -
CDR3: CASSLVARGNTEAFF; DNA: TGCGCCAGCAGCTTGGTGGCCAGGGGGAACACTGAAGCTTTCTTT; V: TRBV5-1; size: -; J: TRBJ1-1; D: -
CDR3: CASSEALLRGQQPQHF; DNA: TGTGCCAGCAGTGAAGCGCTTCTACGGGGGCAACAGCCCCAGCATTTT; V: TRBV6-1; size: -; J: TRBJ1-5; D: -
CDR3: CASRFSGRETYEQYF; DNA: TGTGCCAGCAGGTTTAGCGGGAGGGAGACCTACGAGCAGTACTTC; V: TRBV28; size: -; J: TRBJ2-7; D: TRBD2
CDR3: CASSQQAVTGYTF; DNA: TGTGCCAGCAGCCAGCAGGCCGTTACTGGCTACACCTTC; V: TRBV7-2; size: once; J: TRBJ1-2; D: -
CDR3: CASSKVAGRDRKYNEQFF; DNA: TGTGCCAGCAGCAAAGTAGCAGGGAGGGACAGGAAATACAATGAGCAGTTCTTC; V: TRBV9; size: -; J: TRBJ2-1; D: -
CDR3: CASSFGNRVDYGYTF; DNA: TGTGCCAGCAGCTTTGGGAACAGGGTAGACTATGGCTACACCTTC; V: TRBV5-4; size: -; J: TRBJ1-2; D: -
CDR3: CASSPQARTDTQYF; DNA: TGTGCCAGCAGCCCCCAGGCGCGGACAGATACGCAGTATTTT; V: TRBV7-2; size: -; J: TRBJ2-3; D: -
CDR3: CASSPDDFMNTEAFF; DNA: TGTGCCAGCTCCCCCGATGATTTTATGAACACTGAAGCTTTCTTT; V: TRBV18; size: once; J: TRBJ1-1; D: -
CDR3: CASSITAEQYF; DNA: TGTGCCAGCAGCATCACAGCGGAGCAGTACTTC; V: TRBV11-2; size: -; J: TRBJ2-7; D: -
CDR3: CASSPRVASYNEQFF; DNA: TGTGCCAGCTCACCCCGTGTGGCCAGTTACAATGAGCAGTTCTTC; V: TRBV18; size: -; J: TRBJ2-1; D: -
CDR3: CASSSSGLNSGNTIYF; DNA: TGCGCCAGCAGCTCGTCGGGTCTTAACTCTGGAAACACCATATATTTT; V: TRBV5-1; size: few; J: TRBJ1-3; D: -
CDR3: CASSWDRAGANVLTF; DNA: TGTGCCAGCAGCTGGGACAGGGCCGGGGCCAACGTCCTGACTTTC; V: TRBV11-2; size: -; J: TRBJ2-6; D: TRBD1
CDR3: CASSSTSGRAYEQYF; DNA: TGCGCCAGCAGCTCAACTAGCGGGAGGGCCTACGAGCAGTACTTC; V: TRBV4-3; size: once; J: TRBJ2-7; D: TRBD2
CDR3: CASSPRPGQVYEQYF; DNA: TGTGCCAGCAGCCCTCGGCCGGGACAGGTCTACGAGCAGTACTTC; V: TRBV7-6; size: -; J: TRBJ2-7; D: TRBD1
CDR3: CASSLGTGRSNQPQHF; DNA: TGTGCCAGCAGCTTAGGTACGGGGCGAAGCAATCAGCCCCAGCATTTT; V: TRBV7-8; size: -; J: TRBJ1-5; D: -
CDR3: CASSDLDLPIEQYF; DNA: TGTGCCAGCAGTGATCTCGATCTGCCCATCGAGCAGTACTTC; V: TRBV6-5; size: -; J: TRBJ2-7; D: -
CDR3: CASSLIGGGDNEQFF; DNA: TGTGCCAGCAGCCTAATCGGGGGAGGTGACAATGAGCAGTTCTTC; V: TRBV7-9; size: -; J: TRBJ2-1; D: -
CDR3: CASRSPPPLTGELFF; DNA: TGTGCCAGCAGATCCCCACCCCCTCTCACCGGGGAGCTGTTTTTT; V: TRBV27; size: -; J: TRBJ2-2; D: -
CDR3: CASSRWDTQYF; DNA: TGTGCCAGTAGTCGGTGGGATACGCAGTATTTT; V: TRBV19; size: -; J: TRBJ2-3; D: -
CDR3: CASSHTRASGDNEQFF; DNA: TGTGCCAGCAGCCATACCCGGGCTAGCGGAGACAATGAGCAGTTCTTC; V: TRBV7-6; size: -; J: TRBJ2-1; D: TRBD2
CDR3: CASSLGGGRGNEQFF; DNA: TGTGCCAGCAGCTTAGGGGGCGGGAGAGGTAATGAGCAGTTCTTC; V: TRBV11-3; size: -; J: TRBJ2-1; D: TRBD2
CDR3: CASRRSSRNEQFF; DNA: TGTGCCAGCAGACGCTCTTCCCGTAATGAGCAGTTCTTC; V: TRBV6-5; size: few; J: TRBJ2-1; D: -
CDR3: CASSDQLATAGELFF; DNA: TGTGCCAGCAGCGACCAACTAGCGACCGCCGGGGAGCTGTTTTTT; V: TRBV2; size: -; J: TRBJ2-2; D: TRBD2
CDR3: CASSLGLSTDTQYF; DNA: TGCGCCAGCAGCCTAGGACTGAGCACAGATACGCAGTATTTT; V: TRBV5-1; size: -; J: TRBJ2-3; D: -
CDR3: CASSLGRGATPGETQYF; DNA: TGTGCCAGCAGCTTAGGTAGGGGAGCAACCCCAGGAGAGACCCAGTACTTC; V: TRBV11-3; size: -; J: TRBJ2-5; D: -
CDR3: CASSRGTGTWDEQFF; DNA: TGTGCCAGCTCACGGGGGACAGGGACCTGGGATGAGCAGTTCTTC; V: TRBV18; size: -; J: TRBJ2-1; D: TRBD1
CDR3: CASSPRIDWTSGTGELFF; DNA: TGTGCCAGCAGCCCCCGAATTGACTGGACTAGCGGTACCGGGGAGCTGTTTTTT; V: TRBV7-2; size: few; J: TRBJ2-2; D: TRBD2
CDR3: CASSNKRMTGDQETQYF; DNA: TGCGCCAGCAGCAATAAACGAATGACAGGGGATCAAGAGACCCAGTACTTC; V: TRBV5-1; size: few; J: TRBJ2-5; D: TRBD1
CDR3: CASSVGGTYNEQFF; DNA: TGTGCCAGCAGCGTAGGGGGAACCTACAATGAGCAGTTCTTC; V: TRBV9; size: -; J: TRBJ2-1; D: -
CDR3: CASSLGLAAPETQYF; DNA: TGTGCCAGCAGCTTAGGACTAGCGGCCCCAGAGACCCAGTACTTC; V: TRBV7-7; size: few; J: TRBJ2-5; D: TRBD2
CDR3: CASSPTAYLADTQYF; DNA: TGTGCCAGCAGCCCGACGGCTTATCTGGCGGATACGCAGTATTTT; V: TRBV7-2; size: -; J: TRBJ2-3; D: -
CDR3: CASSLVGKQQFF; DNA: TGTGCCAGCAGCTTAGTTGGGAAACAGCAGTTCTTC; V: TRBV11-2; size: few; J: TRBJ2-1; D: -
CDR3: CASSLQGLAGGNEQFF; DNA: TGCGCCAGCAGCTTGCAAGGACTAGCGGGGGGGAATGAGCAGTTCTTC; V: TRBV5-1; size: once; J: TRBJ2-1; D: TRBD2
CDR3: CASSPGTGAYNEQFF; DNA: TGTGCCAGCAGCCCGGGGACAGGGGCTTACAATGAGCAGTTCTTC; V: TRBV7-9; size: -; J: TRBJ2-1; D: TRBD1
CDR3: CASSLWQGNQPQHF; DNA: TGTGCCAGCAGCTTGTGGCAGGGCAATCAGCCCCAGCATTTT; V: TRBV5-4; size: -; J: TRBJ1-5; D: -
CDR3: CASSGLAGGKDEQYF; DNA: TGTGCCAGTAGCGGACTAGCGGGAGGTAAGGACGAGCAGTACTTC; V: TRBV19; size: -; J: TRBJ2-7; D: TRBD2
CDR3: CASSVSTSNTEAFF; DNA: TGTGCCAGCAGCGTATCGACATCGAACACTGAAGCTTTCTTT; V: TRBV9; size: -; J: TRBJ1-1; D: -
CDR3: CASSFGSYTDTQYF; DNA: TGCGCCAGCAGCTTTGGTTCGTACACAGATACGCAGTATTTT; V: TRBV5-1; size: -; J: TRBJ2-3; D: -
CDR3: CASSLVSSGTYNEQFF; DNA: TGCGCCAGCAGCTTGGTTTCTAGCGGGACGTACAATGAGCAGTTCTTC; V: TRBV5-1; size: -; J: TRBJ2-1; D: TRBD2
CDR3: CASSPPPAETQYF; DNA: TGTGCCAGCTCACCACCGCCCGCGGAGACCCAGTACTTC; V: TRBV18; size: -; J: TRBJ2-5; D: -
CDR3: CSQGETQYF; DNA: TGCAGCCAGGGGGAAACCCAGTACTTC; V: TRBV20-1; size: few; J: TRBJ2-5; D: TRBD1
CDR3: CASSAQGGETQYF; DNA: TGTGCCAGCAGCGCTCAGGGGGGGGAGACCCAGTACTTC; V: TRBV5-4; size: few; J: TRBJ2-5; D: -
CDR3: CASSLSQGHNSYEQYF; DNA: TGTGCCAGCAGCTTAAGTCAGGGTCACAATTCCTACGAGCAGTACTTC; V: TRBV7-9; size: -; J: TRBJ2-7; D: -
CDR3: CASTDGASGRNEQFF; DNA: TGTGCCAGCACCGACGGGGCTAGCGGGAGGAATGAGCAGTTCTTC; V: TRBV9; size: -; J: TRBJ2-1; D: TRBD2